The clone carrying this T cell receptor (beta chain) was seen more than once but under ten times. The antigen is unknown. This sample was included in a study of Graves' ophthalmopathy and Graves' hyperthyroidism. Whole-study context: Hyperthyroidism was considered stable when no ophthalmopathy appeared within 18 months of follow-up. The study, taken as a whole, reports: Both an approximately 68% sensitivity and a 72.22% specificity characterized the model's predictions of ophthalmopathy progression.

The TCR beta CDR3 regions underwent amplification from RNA transcripts. In the first round, RT-PCR was carried out with HTBI primers, and a multiplex PCR formed the second round. TCRdb itself ran the multiplex PCR reads through MiXCR, one entry per CDR3 protein. Of about 550,000 distinct CDR3 sequences listed, 39% are singletons. V lost 0 bases, J lost 0 bases, and 7 bases lay in between. The CDR3 runs to 15 residues. Per germline, CDR1 SGHRS and CDR2 YFSETQ. Patients newly diagnosed with hyperthyroidism, under 2 months' duration, were aged 18 to 65, the study reports. Input material: peripheral blood or thyroid tissue (not recorded which). The TCR sequence derives from an adult man with Graves' hyperthyroidism. The chain is built from TRBV5-1 and TRBJ1-5; D not certain. CDR3 DNA sequence: TGCGCCAGCAGCTTGGGCTTGGATAGCAATCAGCCCCAGCATTTT. Amino acid sequence: CASSLGLDSNQPQHF.